This is a list of T cell receptor beta chains from one sample in a study of OX40 agonist ivuxolimab in advanced cancers. The table came from immunoSEQ multiplex PCR; TCRdb's copy has only in-frame clones and leaves some out. This table has roughly 46,000 clones, 82% appearing once. Material: CD4+ or CD8+ T cells sorted from blood, obtained in a trial of the OX40 agonist ivuxolimab. The source of these receptors is an adult with an advanced solid tumor such as melanoma, head and neck, liver or kidney cancer. Both conserved end residues are part of each CDR3. The D gene is left open where the match is weak. The listing skips clone size in some rows; elsewhere it reads once, few, many or a size class.

cdr3_nt	cdr3_aa	v_call	j_call	clone_size	d_call
TGCGCCAGCAGCTTGGGCGGGCCGGGACTAGGTTCCGGAGATACGCAGTATTTT	CASSLGGPGLGSGDTQYF	TRBV5-1	TRBJ2-3	-	TRBD2
TGTGCCAGCAGCCAAGACGGGGTTTACGGGTACTCTGGAAACACCATATATTTT	CASSQDGVYGYSGNTIYF	TRBV4-2	TRBJ1-3	few	-
TGTGCCAGCAGCTTAGATCTAACTAATGAAAAACTGTTTTTT	CASSLDLTNEKLFF	TRBV11-2	TRBJ1-4	-	-
TGTGCCAGCAGCTTCATTAACGGCCCGGAGACCCAGTACTTC	CASSFINGPETQYF	TRBV7-9	TRBJ2-5	-	-
TGTGCCAGCAGCTTACTTGGGTCGCAGGGAAATGAAAAACTGTTTTTT	CASSLLGSQGNEKLFF	TRBV7-8	TRBJ1-4	few	-
TGTGCCAGCAGCTTAGGACAAAATCAGCCCCAGCATTTT	CASSLGQNQPQHF	TRBV11-2	TRBJ1-5	-	-
TGTGCCAGCAGGAAAACAGGCGCGGGGAGAGTACAATCCTACAATGAGCAGTTCTTC	CASRKTGAGRVQSYNEQFF	TRBV7-2	TRBJ2-1	-	-
TGTGCCAGCAGTTACTCGAGAAGAATCCCAGGCGAGCAGTACTTC	CASSYSRRIPGEQYF	TRBV6-5	TRBJ2-7	-	-
TGTGCCAGCAGCTTGGAGGGGGCCAACTATGGCTACACCTTC	CASSLEGANYGYTF	TRBV5-4	TRBJ1-2	-	TRBD1
TGTGCCAGCAGTTACTCGTCCACTATCCCCACCGGGGAGCTGTTTTTT	CASSYSSTIPTGELFF	TRBV6-5	TRBJ2-2	-	-
TGCGCCAGCAGGGGACAGAGCTCCTACAATGAGCAGTTCTTC	CASRGQSSYNEQFF	TRBV5-1	TRBJ2-1	-	TRBD1
TGTGCCAGCAGACCATCCGGGACAGGGGGCTACGAGCAGTACTTC	CASRPSGTGGYEQYF	TRBV7-2	TRBJ2-7	-	TRBD1
TGTGCCAGCAGTTACTCCCCGGGAGAGCAGTACTTC	CASSYSPGEQYF	TRBV6-6	TRBJ2-7	-	-
TGCGCCAGCAGCTTGGAGGGAGGGCACACCGGGGAGCTGTTTTTT	CASSLEGGHTGELFF	TRBV5-1	TRBJ2-2	-	TRBD2
TGTGCCAGCAGACTACAGGGAGGACTAGCCAACACCGGGGAGCTGTTTTTT	CASRLQGGLANTGELFF	TRBV27	TRBJ2-2	-	TRBD2
TGCGCCAGCAGCCCTCGGGGGGACAGCTATGGCTACACCTTC	CASSPRGDSYGYTF	TRBV5-1	TRBJ1-2	-	TRBD1
TGTGCCAGCAGACAGGGGGCAGATACGCAGTATTTT	CASRQGADTQYF	TRBV6-1	TRBJ2-3	-	TRBD1
TGCGCCAGCAACCGGGCCATGAACACTGAAGCTTTCTTT	CASNRAMNTEAFF	TRBV10-1	TRBJ1-1	few	-
TGTGCCAGCAGCATAATGAAAGGCAGCTACGAGCAGTACTTC	CASSIMKGSYEQYF	TRBV7-2	TRBJ2-7	-	-
TGTGCCAGCAGCGGAGATCCTAAAGCACAGGGGAAAGGAATCTACGAGCAGTACTTC	CASSGDPKAQGKGIYEQYF	TRBV9	TRBJ2-7	once	TRBD1
TGTGCCAGCACTACGGGGACAGGGTTAGGCGAGCAGTACTTC	CASTTGTGLGEQYF	TRBV6-6	TRBJ2-7	-	TRBD1
TGTGGAGTGGGACAGGAGTATAATTCACCCCTCCACTTT	CGVGQEYNSPLHF	TRBV6-1	TRBJ1-6	-	TRBD1
TGTGCCTGGACCGGGGGTGGATACGAGCAGTACTTC	CAWTGGGYEQYF	TRBV30	TRBJ2-7	-	-
TGTGCCAGCAGCGAACAGGGCTTACGGGGGGAGCTGTTTTTT	CASSEQGLRGELFF	TRBV2	TRBJ2-2	-	-
TGTGCCAGTCAAAGGGAGTCTGGAAACACCATATATTTT	CASQRESGNTIYF	TRBV6-1	TRBJ1-3	-	-
TGCGCCAGCCAGTCAGGGATGGACACAGATACGCAGTATTTT	CASQSGMDTDTQYF	TRBV5-1	TRBJ2-3	-	-
TGTGCCAGCAGTGGCGCAGGGGAGACAGATACGCAGTATTTT	CASSGAGETDTQYF	TRBV2	TRBJ2-3	-	-
TGTGCCACCAGCAGCGCGGGGGGCGAGCAGTTCTTC	CATSSAGGEQFF	TRBV15	TRBJ2-1	-	TRBD2
TGTGCCAGCAGGGAATGGGACGGTGAAGCTTTCTTT	CASREWDGEAFF	TRBV2	TRBJ1-1	once	-
TGTGCCAGCAGCTCCTCAGGGGGACGGGAAAAACTGTTTTTT	CASSSSGGREKLFF	TRBV7-9	TRBJ1-4	-	TRBD1
TGTGCCTGGAGTGTCCAGGTTAGCGGGGGCCGTGAGCAGTTCTTC	CAWSVQVSGGREQFF	TRBV30	TRBJ2-1	-	TRBD2
TGTGCCAGTAGTATAGATTACCCCCGGACAGGGGTAGGGGATCAGCCCCAGCATTTT	CASSIDYPRTGVGDQPQHF	TRBV19	TRBJ1-5	-	TRBD1
TGCGCCAGCGGGCGAAGATGGGCCCTAGGCGGTCTAACAGCCTACAATGAGCAGTTCTTC	CASGRRWALGGLTAYNEQFF	TRBV10-1	TRBJ2-1	-	-
TGTGCCATCACTCCGGACAGGGTGGATGACGAGCAGTACTTC	CAITPDRVDDEQYF	TRBV10-3	TRBJ2-7	-	TRBD1
TGTGCCAGCAGCCAGACGGCAGGGTACGGATATGGCTACACCTTC	CASSQTAGYGYGYTF	TRBV27	TRBJ1-2	once	-
TGTGCCAGCAAATTGGAGCGGGGGGGCGGGTACGAGCAGTACTTC	CASKLERGGGYEQYF	TRBV4-2	TRBJ2-7	-	TRBD2
TGTGCCAGCAGTTTATCTCCCGGGACAGGGGTCTCTAACTATGGCTACACCTTC	CASSLSPGTGVSNYGYTF	TRBV27	TRBJ1-2	-	TRBD1
TGTGCCAGCAGCTTGGGGGGGTTTAGCAATCAGCCCCAGCATTTT	CASSLGGFSNQPQHF	TRBV5-6	TRBJ1-5	-	-
TGTGCCAGCAGGGACAGTCCTAACTATGGCTACACCTTC	CASRDSPNYGYTF	TRBV5-4	TRBJ1-2	once	-
TGTGCCAGCAGCTTTGTTTTTGCGGTCGACACTGAAGCTTTCTTT	CASSFVFAVDTEAFF	TRBV7-6	TRBJ1-1	once	-
TGCGCCAGCAGCTTGGGACAATTCTATACAGATACGCAGTATTTT	CASSLGQFYTDTQYF	TRBV5-1	TRBJ2-3	-	-
TGTGCCAGCAGCATTGCAACTAATGAAAAACTGTTTTTT	CASSIATNEKLFF	TRBV6-1	TRBJ1-4	once	-